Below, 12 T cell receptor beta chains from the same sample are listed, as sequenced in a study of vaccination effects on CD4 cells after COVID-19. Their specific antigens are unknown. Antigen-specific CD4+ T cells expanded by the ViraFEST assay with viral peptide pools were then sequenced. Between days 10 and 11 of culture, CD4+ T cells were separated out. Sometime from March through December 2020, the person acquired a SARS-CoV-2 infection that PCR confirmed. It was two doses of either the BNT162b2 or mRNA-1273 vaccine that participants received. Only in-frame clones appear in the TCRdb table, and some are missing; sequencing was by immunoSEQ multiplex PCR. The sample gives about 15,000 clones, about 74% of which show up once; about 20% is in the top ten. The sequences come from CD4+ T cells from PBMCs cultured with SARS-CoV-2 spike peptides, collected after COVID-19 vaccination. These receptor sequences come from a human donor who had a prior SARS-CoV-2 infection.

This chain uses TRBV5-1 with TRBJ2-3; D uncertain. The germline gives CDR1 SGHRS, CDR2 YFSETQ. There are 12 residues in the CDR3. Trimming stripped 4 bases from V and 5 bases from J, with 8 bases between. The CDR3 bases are TGCGCCAGCAGCGTTCACAAAGATACGCAGTATTTT. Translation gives CASSVHKDTQYF.

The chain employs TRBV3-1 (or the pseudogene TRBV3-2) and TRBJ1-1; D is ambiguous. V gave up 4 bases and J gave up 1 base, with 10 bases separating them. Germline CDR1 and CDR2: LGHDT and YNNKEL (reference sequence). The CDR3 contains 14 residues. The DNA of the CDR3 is TGTGCCAGCAGCCTCCTTCCAGAGAACACTGAAGCTTTCTTT. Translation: CASSLLPENTEAFF.

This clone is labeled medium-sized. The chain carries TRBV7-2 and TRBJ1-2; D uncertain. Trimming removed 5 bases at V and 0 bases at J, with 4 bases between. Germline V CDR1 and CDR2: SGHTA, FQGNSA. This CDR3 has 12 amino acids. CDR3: CASSQTNYGYTF. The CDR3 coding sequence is TGTGCCAGCAGCCAAACTAACTATGGCTACACCTTC. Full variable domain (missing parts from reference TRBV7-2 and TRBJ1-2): GAGVSQSPSNKVTEKGKDVELRCDPISGHTALYWYRQSLGQGLEFLIYFQGNSAPDKSGLPSDRFSAERTGGSVSTLTIQRTQQEDSAVYLCASSQTNYGYTFGSGTRLTVV.

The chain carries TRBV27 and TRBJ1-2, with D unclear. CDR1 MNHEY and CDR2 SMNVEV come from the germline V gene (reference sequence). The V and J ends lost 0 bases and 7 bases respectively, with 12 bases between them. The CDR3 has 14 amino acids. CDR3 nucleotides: TGTGCCAGCAGTTTATCCCTTTTGAACCCTGGCTACACCTTC. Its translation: CASSLSLLNPGYTF.

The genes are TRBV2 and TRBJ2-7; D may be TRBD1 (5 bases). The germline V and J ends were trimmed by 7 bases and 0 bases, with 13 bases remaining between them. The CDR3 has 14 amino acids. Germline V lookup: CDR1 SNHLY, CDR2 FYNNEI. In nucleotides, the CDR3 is TGTGCCAGCACCAACGAAGGGGCCTCCTACGAGCAGTACTTC. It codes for CASTNEGASYEQYF.

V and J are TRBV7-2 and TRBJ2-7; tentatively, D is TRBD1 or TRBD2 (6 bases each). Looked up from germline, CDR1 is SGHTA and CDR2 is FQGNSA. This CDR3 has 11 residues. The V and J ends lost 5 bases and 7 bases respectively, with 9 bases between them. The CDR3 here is CASSVGGEQYF. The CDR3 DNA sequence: TGTGCCAGCAGCGTAGGGGGGGAGCAGTACTTC.

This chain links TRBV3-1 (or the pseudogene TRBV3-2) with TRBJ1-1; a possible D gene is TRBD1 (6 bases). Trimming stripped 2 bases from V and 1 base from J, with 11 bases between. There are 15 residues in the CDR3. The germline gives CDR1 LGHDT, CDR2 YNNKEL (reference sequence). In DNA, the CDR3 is TGTGCCAGCAGCCAATTTGGACAGCCGAACACTGAAGCTTTCTTT. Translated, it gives CASSQFGQPNTEAFF.

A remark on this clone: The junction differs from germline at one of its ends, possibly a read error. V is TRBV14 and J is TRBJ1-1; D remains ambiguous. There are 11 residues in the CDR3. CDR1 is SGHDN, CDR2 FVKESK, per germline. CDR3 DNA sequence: TGTGCCAGCAGCCAAGGCACGGGAAGGATCTTT. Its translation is CASSQGTGRIF.

The DNA of the CDR3 is TGTGCCAGCTCACCGGACAGGTGGGTGGGCAATGAGCAGTTCTTC. It codes for CASSPDRWVGNEQFF. The J gene is TRBJ2-1, the V gene TRBV18; 7 bases align to TRBD1. Germline values: CDR1 KGHSH, CDR2 LQKENI. CDR3 length: 15 residues. Trimming took 3 bases from V and 6 from J; bases not matched to a gene: 8. The complete variable domain, with remaining parts taken from reference TRBV18 and TRBJ2-1, reads NAGVMQNPRHLVRRRGQEARLRCSPMKGHSHVYWYRQLPEEGLKFMVYLQKENIIDESGMPKERFSAEFPKEGPSILRIQQVVRGDSAAYFCASSPDRWVGNEQFFGPGTRLTVL.

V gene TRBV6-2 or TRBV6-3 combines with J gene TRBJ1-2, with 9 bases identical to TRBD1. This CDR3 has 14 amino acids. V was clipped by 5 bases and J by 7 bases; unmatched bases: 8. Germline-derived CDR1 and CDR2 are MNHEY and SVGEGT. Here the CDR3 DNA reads TGTGCCAGCAGTGCCCGGGACAGGGTTTCTGGCTACACCTTC. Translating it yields CASSARDRVSGYTF.

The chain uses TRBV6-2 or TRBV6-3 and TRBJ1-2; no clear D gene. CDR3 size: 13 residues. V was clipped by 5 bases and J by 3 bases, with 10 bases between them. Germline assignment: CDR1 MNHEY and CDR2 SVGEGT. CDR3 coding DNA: TGTGCCAGCAGTCGCCGTCGGGACTATGGCTACACCTTC. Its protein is CASSRRRDYGYTF.

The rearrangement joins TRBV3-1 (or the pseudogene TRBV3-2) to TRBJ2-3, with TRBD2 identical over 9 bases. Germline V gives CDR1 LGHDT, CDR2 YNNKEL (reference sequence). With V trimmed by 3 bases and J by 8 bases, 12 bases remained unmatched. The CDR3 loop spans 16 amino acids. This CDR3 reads CASSHAGSGRYLTQYF. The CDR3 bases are TGTGCCAGCAGCCACGCGGGTAGCGGGAGATATCTTACGCAGTATTTT.